The 13 T cell receptor beta chains reported below all come from one sample, sequenced in a study of T cell responses to AZD1222 COVID-19 vaccine. Using immunoSEQ multiplex PCR, the repertoire was profiled, and TCRdb retains in-frame clones only, with some absent. Here the sample spans about 110,000 clones, 87% being singletons. This material consisted of peripheral blood, taken 28 days after the second AZD1222 dose. These receptor sequences come from an adult who received the AZD1222 COVID-19 vaccine.

The V gene is TRBV7-9, the J gene TRBJ1-1, with D perhaps TRBD1 (6 bases). V lost 1 base, J lost 4 bases, and 13 bases lay in between. Germline V gene sequence: CDR1 SEHNR, CDR2 FQNEAQ (reference sequence). The CDR3 consists of 15 residues. The CDR3 loop reads CASSLGPGAGTEAFF. The DNA for the CDR3 is TGTGCCAGCAGCTTAGGGCCAGGGGCCGGCACTGAAGCTTTCTTT.

CDR3 in amino acids: CASSFPGAYEQYF. CDR3 coding DNA: TGTGCCAGCAGCTTCCCAGGGGCCTACGAGCAGTACTTC. The chain has TRBV7-6 and TRBJ2-7; weak D call: TRBD1 (6 bases). Germline loops: CDR1 SGHVS, CDR2 FNYEAQ. V was clipped by 3 bases and J by 2 bases, with 8 bases between them. This CDR3 spans 13 amino acids.

The chain recombines TRBV4-2 with TRBJ2-2; maybe TRBD1 (5 bases). Deletions cut 4 bases from V and 0 bases from J, with 9 bases between. The CDR3 is 15 residues long. Germline-derived CDR1 and CDR2 are LGHNA and YNFKEQ. CDR3 sequence: CASSLDTTNTGELFF. As DNA, the CDR3 is TGTGCCAGCAGCCTGGACACTACGAACACCGGGGAGCTGTTTTTT.

This chain joins TRBV5-8 and TRBJ2-3, with unresolved D. Trimming removed 5 bases at V and 1 base at J, with 11 bases between. This CDR3 region has 14 residues. The V gene's germline CDR1 is SGHTS and CDR2 YDEGEE. CDR3 in DNA: TGTGCCAGCAGTAATTCAGATCGCACAGATACGCAGTATTTT. As protein: CASSNSDRTDTQYF.

This chain connects TRBV6-6 to TRBJ2-5; D might be TRBD1 (6 bases). V lost 5 bases and J lost 1, with 8 bases in between. Germline lookup yields CDR1 MNHNY and CDR2 SVGAGI (reference sequence). The CDR3 runs 13 residues. The CDR3 region is CASSTDSQETQYF. The CDR3 region has the DNA TGTGCCAGCAGTACGGACAGCCAAGAGACCCAGTACTTC.

This chain links TRBV4-1 with TRBJ2-1, with D tentatively TRBD2 (5 bases). This CDR3 region has 14 residues. V lost 2 bases and J lost 5, with 10 bases in between. The germline V gene has CDR1 MGHRA and CDR2 YSYEKL. In nucleotides, the CDR3 is TGCGCCAGCAGCCAACAGCGGCTAAACAATGAGCAGTTCTTC. The encoded protein is CASSQQRLNNEQFF.

The chain has TRBV20-1 and TRBJ2-7; D is perhaps TRBD1 (5 bases). V gave up 5 bases and J gave up 4 bases, with 6 bases separating them. The CDR3 spans 10 residues. CDR1 is DFQATT, CDR2 SNEGSKA, per germline (reference sequence). The CDR3 here is CSAGQYEQYF. CDR3 nucleotide sequence: TGCAGTGCTGGACAATACGAGCAGTACTTC.

This chain links TRBV9 with TRBJ1-2; maybe TRBD1 (5 bases). The V and J ends lost 4 bases and 5 bases respectively, with 15 bases between them. Germline assignment: CDR1 SGDLS and CDR2 YYNGEE. The CDR3 covers 14 residues. The CDR3: CASSPQTGSYGYTF. As DNA, the CDR3 is TGTGCCAGCAGCCCACAAACAGGCTCTTATGGCTACACCTTC.

The chain carries TRBV5-1 and TRBJ2-1, with D perhaps matching TRBD1 (5 bases). The CDR3 is made up of 17 amino acids. V lost 0 bases, J lost 1 base, and 14 bases lay in between. Per the germline V gene, CDR1 is SGHRS and CDR2 is YFSETQ. CDR3 bases: TGCGCCAGCAGCTTGGTTGCTCAGGGAAGGTCCTACAATGAGCAGTTCTTC. This codes for CASSLVAQGRSYNEQFF.

This sequence joins TRBV19 and TRBJ1-2; D gene unclear. Germline V lookup: CDR1 LNHDA, CDR2 SQIVND (reference sequence). Trimming took off 6 bases at V and 6 bases at J, with 14 bases between the two ends. The CDR3 length is 13 residues. This CDR3 reads CASRNTARDGYTF. The CDR3 DNA sequence: TGTGCCAGTAGGAATACTGCCCGGGATGGCTACACCTTC.

The chain carries TRBV18 and TRBJ2-7; possibly TRBD1 or TRBD2 for D (6 bases each). Trimming took off 3 bases at V and 6 bases at J, with 12 bases between the two ends. CDR1 is KGHSH, CDR2 LQKENI, per germline. The CDR3 extends over 13 amino acids. The CDR3 nucleotides read TGTGCCAGCTCACCCGCCGGGGGCCCCGAGCAGTACTTC. It translates to CASSPAGGPEQYF.

CDR3 sequence reads: CASTAVQGGGEKLFF. The CDR3 DNA reads TGTGCCAGCACCGCCGTCCAGGGGGGAGGAGAAAAACTGTTTTTT. V gene TRBV6-6 combines with J gene TRBJ1-4; the match to TRBD1 covers 7 bases. V was pared by 7 bases and J by 8 bases, with 13 bases of the junction left unmatched. Germline values: CDR1 MNHNY, CDR2 SVGAGI (reference sequence). The CDR3 sequence is 15 residues long.

The chain uses TRBV12-3 or TRBV12-4 and TRBJ1-1, with D possibly TRBD1 on 6 matching bases. CDR3 length equals 12 residues. The V and J ends lost 8 bases and 7 bases respectively, with 14 bases between them. CDR3 coding DNA: TGTGCCAGCCTTTATGGGGGCCATGAAGCTTTCTTT. Amino acid sequence: CASLYGGHEAFF.